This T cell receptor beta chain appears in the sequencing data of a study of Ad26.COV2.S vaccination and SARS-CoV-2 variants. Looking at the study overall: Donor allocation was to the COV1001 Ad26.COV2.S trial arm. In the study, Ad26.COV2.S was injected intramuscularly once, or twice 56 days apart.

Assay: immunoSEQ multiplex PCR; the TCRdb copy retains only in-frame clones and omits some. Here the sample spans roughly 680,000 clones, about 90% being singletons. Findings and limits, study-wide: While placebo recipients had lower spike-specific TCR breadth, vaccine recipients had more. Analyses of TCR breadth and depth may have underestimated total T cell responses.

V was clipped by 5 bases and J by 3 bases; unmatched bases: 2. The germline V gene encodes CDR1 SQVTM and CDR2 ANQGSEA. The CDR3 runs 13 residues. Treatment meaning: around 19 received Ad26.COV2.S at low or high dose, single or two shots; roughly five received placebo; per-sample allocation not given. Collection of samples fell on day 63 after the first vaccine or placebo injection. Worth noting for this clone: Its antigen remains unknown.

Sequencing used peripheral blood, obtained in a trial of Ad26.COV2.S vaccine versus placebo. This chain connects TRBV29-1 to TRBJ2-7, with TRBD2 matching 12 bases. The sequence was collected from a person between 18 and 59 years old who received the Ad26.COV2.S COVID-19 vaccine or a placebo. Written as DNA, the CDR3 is TGCAGCGTTCGACTAGCGGGAGACTACGAGCAGTACTTC. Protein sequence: CSVRLAGDYEQYF.